This TCR beta chain was found in a study of identical twins. V dropped 6 bases and J dropped 2 bases, with 15 bases sitting between them. CDR3 size: 14 residues. CDR1 and CDR2 (germline): SQVTM, ANQGSEA. Unique molecular identifiers were in the cDNA, with template-switch universal primer binding. TCRdb called the 5' RACE reads again in MiXCR, with one record for every CDR3 protein. Among around 1.7 million distinct CDR3 sequences listed, more than 30% were seen once. This clonotype was observed a few times. Its antigen is not known. Findings and limits, study-wide: Among monozygotic twins, out-of-frame TCR alpha sharing exceeded what models predicted. Sequences that were beta out-of-frame showed weaker excess twin sharing.

J is TRBJ2-3 and V is TRBV29-1; the D gene is possibly TRBD2 (6 bases). The clonotype originates from a newborn girl in good health. The sample consisted of cord blood. DNA for the CDR3: TGCAGCGTGAAGGGACTTCCCGTCACAGATACGCAGTATTTT. Protein sequence: CSVKGLPVTDTQYF.